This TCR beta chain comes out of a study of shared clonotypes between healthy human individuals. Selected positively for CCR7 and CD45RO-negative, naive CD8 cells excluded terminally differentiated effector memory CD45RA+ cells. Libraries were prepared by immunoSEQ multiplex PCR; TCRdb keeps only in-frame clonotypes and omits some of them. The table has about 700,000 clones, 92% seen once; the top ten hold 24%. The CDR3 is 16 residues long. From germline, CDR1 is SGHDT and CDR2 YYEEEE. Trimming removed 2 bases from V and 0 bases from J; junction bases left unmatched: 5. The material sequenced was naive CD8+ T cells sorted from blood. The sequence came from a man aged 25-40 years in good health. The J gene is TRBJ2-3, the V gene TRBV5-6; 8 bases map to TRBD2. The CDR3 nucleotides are TGTGCCAGCAGCTTAAGCGGGAGCTGGAGCACAGATACGCAGTATTTT. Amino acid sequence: CASSLSGSWSTDTQYF.